The 32 T cell receptor beta chains below were found in one sample sequenced in a study of shared clonotypes between healthy human individuals. In the naive CD8 group, cells lacked CD45RO and were positively selected for CCR7, so terminally differentiated effector memory CD45RA+ cells were left out. Using immunoSEQ multiplex PCR, the repertoire was profiled, and TCRdb retains in-frame clones only, with some absent. The sample has roughly 2.1 million clones; about 92% are singletons. Sequences were obtained from naive CD8+ T cells from PBMCs. The receptors come from a man aged 18 to 30 in good health. Some clones in this sample may be carry-over from other donors' samples.

This sequence joins TRBV27 and TRBJ2-2; D is unclear. The CDR3 totals 13 residues. Germline-derived CDR1 and CDR2 are MNHEY and SMNVEV (reference sequence). V was clipped by 2 bases and J by 4 bases, with 5 bases between them. The chain's CDR3 is CASSLTTTGELFF. The CDR3 coding sequence is TGTGCCAGCAGTTTAACTACCACCGGGGAGCTGTTTTTT.

V is TRBV4-2 and J is TRBJ2-7; 10 bases are shared with TRBD2. This CDR3 is 15 amino acids long. Unmatched junction bases numbered 2, after V lost 2 bases and J lost 1 base. The V gene's germline CDR1 is LGHNA and CDR2 YNFKEQ. CDR3 nucleotide sequence: TGTGCCAGCAGCCAATGGACTAGCGGTTCCTACGAGCAGTACTTC. As protein: CASSQWTSGSYEQYF.

The V gene is TRBV6-6, the J gene TRBJ1-5, with D unclear. From germline, CDR1 is MNHNY and CDR2 SVGAGI (reference sequence). Trimming left V 2 bases short and J 3 bases short, with 8 bases between. The CDR3 has 14 amino acids. The CDR3 bases are TGTGCCAGCAGTTACCGGCAGAACAATCAGCCCCAGCATTTT. It specifies CASSYRQNNQPQHF.

The chain recombines TRBV6-5 with TRBJ1-4, with 7 bases that match TRBD1. Germline CDR1 is MNHEY and CDR2 is SVGAGI. V dropped 2 bases and J dropped 4; count of bases not matched to a gene: 4. This CDR3 comprises 15 residues. Here the CDR3 DNA reads TGTGCCAGCAGTTACGGGGGGACAGATAATGAAAAACTGTTTTTT. As protein: CASSYGGTDNEKLFF.

Points on this clone: At the DNA level, this CDR3 is encoded by other sequences in the same sample as well. The chain is built from TRBV19 and TRBJ2-3; D ambiguous. CDR1 is LNHDA, CDR2 SQIVND, per germline (reference sequence). V was clipped by 4 bases and J by 1 base, with 6 bases between them. The CDR3 totals 13 residues. The CDR3 protein is CASSNRGTDTQYF. In DNA, the CDR3 is TGTGCCAGTAGTAATCGCGGCACAGATACGCAGTATTTT. Full variable domain (outside the CDR3, taken from reference TRBV19 and TRBJ2-3): DGGITQSPKYLFRKEGQNVTLSCEQNLNHDAMYWYRQDPGQGLRLIYYSQIVNDFQKGDIAEGYSVSREKKESFPLTVTSAQKNPTAFYLCASSNRGTDTQYFGPGTRLTVL.

With respect to this clone: This same CDR3 is encoded by further DNA sequences in the sample. V and J are TRBV27 and TRBJ2-7; tentative D call: TRBD1 (6 bases). Trimming shortened V by 6 bases and J by 1 base, and 10 bases separated the two germline ends. The CDR3 is made up of 13 amino acids. CDR1 is MNHEY, CDR2 SMNVEV, per germline (reference sequence). The CDR3 DNA follows: TGTGCCAGCAGGGACAGCAGTTCCTACGAGCAGTACTTC. Its protein is CASRDSSSYEQYF.

This clone was found once. The J gene is TRBJ2-1, the V gene TRBV15; weak D call: TRBD2 (6 bases). Germline V gives CDR1 LNHNV, CDR2 YYDKDF (reference sequence). CDR3 length: 15 residues. V lost 4 bases and J 0 bases, leaving 10 bases between the germline ends. CDR3 residues: CATSTGLNSYNEQFF. The CDR3 DNA follows: TGTGCCACCAGCACGGGACTTAACTCCTACAATGAGCAGTTCTTC. The whole variable domain, remainder taken from reference TRBV15 and TRBJ2-1, is DAMVIQNPRYQVTQFGKPVTLSCSQTLNHNVMYWYQQKSSQAPKLLFHYYDKDFNNEADTPDNFQSRRPNTSFCFLDIRSPGLGDTAMYLCATSTGLNSYNEQFFGPGTRLTVL.

This clone was seen just once. V and J are TRBV27 and TRBJ2-7, with D possibly being TRBD1 or TRBD2 (5 bases each). Germline CDR1 is MNHEY and CDR2 is SMNVEV (reference sequence). The CDR3 is made up of 16 amino acids. V gave up 2 bases and J gave up 2 bases, with 16 bases separating them. Written as DNA, the CDR3 is TGTGCCAGCAGTTTAAATGTAGGGACCAGAACCTACGAGCAGTACTTC. Protein product: CASSLNVGTRTYEQYF.

Points on this clone: Other DNA variants within this sample encode the same CDR3. The V gene is TRBV5-5, the J gene TRBJ2-7; D unresolved. The CDR3 spans 14 residues. Germline assignment: CDR1 SGHKS and CDR2 YYEKEE (reference sequence). Deletions cut 1 base from V and 2 bases from J, with 10 bases between. CDR3 residues: CASSLRQLTYEQYF. The CDR3 bases are TGTGCCAGCAGCTTGAGGCAGTTGACCTACGAGCAGTACTTC.

This clone was detected only once. The V gene is TRBV29-1, the J gene TRBJ1-1; D perhaps matches TRBD1 (5 bases). The CDR3 has 12 amino acids. The V gene lost 5 bases and the J gene lost 11 bases, with 18 bases spanning the gap. Germline CDR1 SQVTM, CDR2 ANQGSEA. The CDR3 DNA reads TGCAGCGTTCGAACCCCCCTCGAGGGGGCTTTCTTT. Translating gives CSVRTPLEGAFF.

This chain links TRBV30 with TRBJ2-1, with 8 bases matching TRBD2. The CDR3 totals 13 residues. Germline CDR1 and CDR2: GTSNPN and SVGIG (reference sequence). V was pared by 2 bases and J by 8 bases, with 5 bases of the junction left unmatched. CDR3: CAWSPGLAHEQFF. The CDR3 bases are TGTGCCTGGAGTCCAGGACTAGCCCATGAGCAGTTCTTC. Drawing the rest from reference TRBV30 and TRBJ2-1, the complete variable domain is SQTIHQWPATLVQPVGSPLSLECTVEGTSNPNLYWYRQAAGRGLQLLFYSVGIGQISSEVPQNLSASRPQDRQFILSSKKLLLSDSGFYLCAWSPGLAHEQFFGPGTRLTVL.

Only one count was recorded for this clone. V and J are TRBV5-6 and TRBJ2-3; D is uncertain. The CDR3 has 12 amino acids. Germline CDR1 and CDR2: SGHDT and YYEEEE. V was shortened by 3 bases and J by 4 bases, with 6 bases between the two germline ends. CDR3 in amino acids: CASSSSPDTQYF. In nucleotides, the CDR3 is TGTGCCAGCAGCTCTTCCCCAGATACGCAGTATTTT.

This clone occurred once. The V call is TRBV7-9, the J call TRBJ2-2, with D uncertain. V lost 5 bases and J lost 8, with 12 bases in between. Germline lookup yields CDR1 SEHNR and CDR2 FQNEAQ (reference sequence). This CDR3 region has 13 residues. CDR3 residues: CASSPLPWGELFF. In nucleotides, the CDR3 is TGTGCCAGCAGCCCCTTACCCTGGGGGGAGCTGTTTTTT.

The chain combines TRBV7-9 with TRBJ2-7; D could derive from TRBD1 or TRBD2 (5 bases each). CDR3 length: 14 amino acids. The germline V gene encodes CDR1 SEHNR and CDR2 FQNEAQ (reference sequence). V gave up 5 bases and J gave up 3 bases, with 14 bases separating them. The DNA of the CDR3 is TGTGCCAGCAGCCACGGGACCGAATACTACGAGCAGTACTTC. It yields the protein CASSHGTEYYEQYF.

J is TRBJ2-5 and V is TRBV30, with a tentative D call TRBD2 (6 bases). This CDR3 region has 14 residues. CDR1 and CDR2 (germline): GTSNPN, SVGIG (reference sequence). V was pared by 2 bases and J by 5 bases, with 15 bases between. CDR3 DNA sequence: TGTGCCTGGAGTTTCACGGGAGTCCGGGAGACCCAGTACTTC. Protein: CAWSFTGVRETQYF.

The V call is TRBV27, the J call TRBJ1-2; TRBD1 matches 10 bases. Trimming removed 0 bases from V and 5 bases from J; junction bases left unmatched: 6. This CDR3 contains 16 residues. The germline CDR1 and CDR2 sequences are MNHEY and SMNVEV (reference sequence). The CDR3 reads CASSLSRGTGVYGYTF. The DNA for the CDR3 is TGTGCCAGCAGTTTATCGAGGGGGACAGGGGTTTATGGCTACACCTTC.

The chain has TRBV11-1 and TRBJ1-1; possible D gene TRBD1, 6 bases. The V gene lost 2 bases and the J gene lost 5 bases, with 9 bases spanning the gap. This CDR3 is 13 amino acids long. The germline CDR1 and CDR2 sequences are SGHAT and FQDESV (reference sequence). CDR3 nucleotide sequence: TGTGCCAGCAGCTTAACGGGGGCGACTGAAGCTTTCTTT. Translated: CASSLTGATEAFF.

Only a few counts were recorded for this clone. This CDR3 is CASSPRWAGVSNEQFF. The CDR3 DNA follows: TGCGCCAGCAGCCCCCGTTGGGCGGGAGTATCCAATGAGCAGTTCTTC. V and J are TRBV4-1 and TRBJ2-1, with 7 bases that match TRBD2. V was pared by 4 bases and J by 6 bases, with 12 bases of the junction left unmatched. Germline CDR1 reads MGHRA; CDR2 reads YSYEKL. CDR3 size: 16 residues.

The J gene is TRBJ2-7, the V gene TRBV5-1; TRBD1 agrees at 7 bases. Trimming at V came to 4 bases and at J to 0 bases, leaving 7 bases not matched to a gene. The CDR3 spans 15 residues. In germline, CDR1 is SGHRS, CDR2 YFSETQ. CDR3: CASSQDRALSYEQYF. The CDR3 DNA follows: TGCGCCAGCAGCCAAGACAGGGCCCTCTCCTACGAGCAGTACTTC.

CDR3 amino acids: CATQPGRGSPYEQYF. CDR3 in DNA: TGTGCCACCCAACCTGGTCGCGGGAGCCCCTACGAGCAGTACTTC. V gene TRBV13 combines with J gene TRBJ2-7; the match to TRBD2 covers 7 bases. J was trimmed by 2 bases and V by 10 bases; bases with no gene match: 14. The CDR3 spans 15 residues. Germline CDR1 and CDR2: PRHDT and FYEKMQ (reference sequence).

The rearrangement uses TRBV7-3 and TRBJ2-3, with D unresolved. The CDR3 length is 15 residues. From germline, CDR1 is SGHTA and CDR2 FQGTGA. The V end lost 2 bases, the J end lost 2 bases, and 11 bases lay between the germline ends. The CDR3 loop is CASSLFSTPTDTQYF. CDR3 coding DNA: TGTGCCAGCAGCTTATTCAGCACCCCCACAGATACGCAGTATTTT.

Note on this clone: The sample holds other DNA sequences that translate to the same CDR3. The gene calls are TRBV27 and TRBJ2-3, with a possible D match to TRBD2 (6 bases). Germline CDR1 and CDR2: MNHEY and SMNVEV (reference sequence). V lost 2 bases and J lost 3, with 9 bases in between. The CDR3 is 14 amino acids. The CDR3, as DNA: TGTGCCAGCAGTTTAACACGGGGGACAGATACGCAGTATTTT. This translates into CASSLTRGTDTQYF.

This clone came up once. CDR3 DNA sequence: TGTGCCAGCAGGAATCGGGGGGATAATGAAAAACTGTTTTTT. It encodes CASRNRGDNEKLFF. The V gene is TRBV7-2, the J gene TRBJ1-4, with a tentative D call TRBD1 (5 bases). The CDR3 totals 14 residues. Trimming removed 6 bases from V and 4 bases from J, with 12 bases in between. CDR1 and CDR2 from the germline V gene are SGHTA and FQGNSA.

The chain combines TRBV6-1 with TRBJ2-7, with 7 bases matching TRBD2. Germline CDR1 reads MNHNS; CDR2 reads SASEGT. V was clipped by 6 bases and J by 6 bases; unmatched bases: 14. The CDR3 contains 15 residues. CDR3 sequence (DNA): TGTGCCAGCAGCGGCGGGCGGGCGGGAGCTCGCGAGCAGTACTTC. Translated, it gives CASSGGRAGAREQYF.

The chain has TRBV19 and TRBJ1-1; 7 positions match TRBD1. There are 13 residues in the CDR3. V shed 6 bases, J shed 6 bases, and the junction held 7 bases outside the gene matches. CDR1 and CDR2 (germline): LNHDA, SQIVND (reference sequence). CDR3 loop: CASRPTGVPEAFF. CDR3 coding DNA: TGTGCCAGTAGACCTACAGGGGTCCCTGAAGCTTTCTTT.

As regards this clone: Other DNA sequences of this sample code for an identical CDR3. V gene TRBV6-5 combines with J gene TRBJ2-1; the D is unclear. This CDR3 is 13 amino acids long. Per germline, CDR1 MNHEY and CDR2 SVGAGI. The germline V and J ends were trimmed by 0 bases and 7 bases, with 7 bases remaining between them. The CDR3 here is CASSYSRANEQFF. The CDR3 nucleotides read TGTGCCAGCAGTTACTCCCGGGCGAATGAGCAGTTCTTC.

V is TRBV7-2 and J is TRBJ2-1; 9 bases fit TRBD2. CDR3 length: 17 amino acids. V shed 2 bases and J 7 bases; nucleotides not matched to a gene: 12. Germline CDR1 SGHTA, CDR2 FQGNSA. The CDR3 sequence is CASSLQFSGSTGNEQFF. As DNA, the CDR3 is TGTGCCAGCAGCTTACAATTTAGCGGGAGCACGGGTAATGAGCAGTTCTTC. Using reference TRBV7-2 and TRBJ2-1 for the parts outside the CDR3, the full variable domain is GAGVSQSPSNKVTEKGKDVELRCDPISGHTALYWYRQSLGQGLEFLIYFQGNSAPDKSGLPSDRFSAERTGGSVSTLTIQRTQQEDSAVYLCASSLQFSGSTGNEQFFGPGTRLTVL.

This rearrangement joins TRBV7-8 to TRBJ2-5; D is unresolved. This CDR3 has 16 residues. Per the germline V gene, CDR1 is SGHVS and CDR2 is FQNEAQ. Trimming took off 2 bases at V and 0 bases at J, with 13 bases between the two ends. The CDR3 region has the DNA TGTGCCAGCAGCTTACTGGCAGATCCGTACCAAGAGACCCAGTACTTC. Residues: CASSLLADPYQETQYF.

A single count supports this clone. The chain joins TRBV14 to TRBJ2-3, with a weak D call TRBD2 (6 bases). Trimming removed 4 bases from V and 2 bases from J, with 13 bases in between. This CDR3 spans 15 amino acids. CDR1 is SGHDN and CDR2 is FVKESK in the germline V gene. The CDR3 sequence is CASSLVGGITDTQYF. The CDR3, as DNA: TGTGCCAGCAGCCTTGTCGGGGGAATCACAGATACGCAGTATTTT.

This chain uses TRBV7-9 with TRBJ2-7; D is ambiguous. Germline V gene sequence: CDR1 SEHNR, CDR2 FQNEAQ (reference sequence). Trimming took off 4 bases at V and 6 bases at J, with 22 bases between the two ends. The length of the CDR3 is 16 residues. The CDR3 DNA is TGTGCCAGCAGCTCTCGGAGTTTGCCCCGTTATCTCGAGCAGTACTTC. Translated: CASSSRSLPRYLEQYF.

The chain combines TRBV13 with TRBJ2-1, with a possible D match to TRBD1 (6 bases). V was cut by 5 bases and J by 7 bases, with 18 bases left in between. The CDR3 is 15 amino acids. Germline CDR1 and CDR2: PRHDT and FYEKMQ (reference sequence). The CDR3 region has the DNA TGTGCCAGCAGCGGCAGGGGCCAGACCCGAAATGAGCAGTTCTTC. This gives the protein CASSGRGQTRNEQFF.

V gene TRBV28 combines with J gene TRBJ2-7, with TRBD2 identical over 7 bases. Germline V lookup: CDR1 MDHEN, CDR2 SYDVKM. This CDR3 contains 14 residues. Trimming took 7 bases from V and 2 from J; bases not matched to a gene: 8. The CDR3 loop is CASIPWGGTYEQYF. The CDR3 DNA is TGTGCCAGCATCCCCTGGGGGGGTACCTACGAGCAGTACTTC.